A single sample gave rise to the 23 T cell receptor beta chains below, sequenced in a study of spatial heterogeneity in lung cancer. TCRdb processed the 5' RACE reads anew with MiXCR; each CDR3 protein has one entry. Here the sample spans about 14,000 distinct CDR3 sequences, 4.7% being singletons. The antigens of these receptors remain unknown. Whole-study findings and limits: Counts of expanded alpha and beta TCRs within tumors tracked the tumor nonsynonymous mutation count.

Documented time point: sample taken at primary tumor resection. Sequences were derived from lung tumor tissue, sampled at surgery. The receptors were gathered from a female donor with early-stage non-small cell lung cancer.

This clonotype was recorded many times. Since the library was made to target alpha chains, this beta chain is a stray read and its abundance is not meaningful. This rearrangement joins TRBV5-6 to TRBJ2-2; 7 nucleotides match TRBD1. This CDR3 spans 15 amino acids. Trimming took 0 bases from V and 3 from J; bases not matched to a gene: 2. Germline V gives CDR1 SGHDT, CDR2 YYEEEE. CDR3 region: CASSLVQGDTGELFF. CDR3 nucleotides: TGTGCCAGCAGCTTGGTGCAGGGGGACACCGGGGAGCTGTTTTTT.

This clonotype occurred many times. This beta chain turned up in a library designed for alpha chains; as an off-target read, its abundance says little. Here the CDR3 reads CASSLQGRAGNTIYF. DNA of the CDR3: TGTGCCAGCAGCCTCCAGGGGAGGGCTGGAAACACCATATATTTT. V and J are TRBV6-5 and TRBJ1-3, with a weak D call TRBD1 (6 bases). This CDR3 contains 15 residues. Per the germline V gene, CDR1 is MNHEY and CDR2 is SVGAGI. Deletions cut 6 bases from V and 2 bases from J, with 14 bases between.

This clonotype was counted at least ten times. This beta chain is an unintended read in a library built for alpha chains; its size means little. The genes are TRBV7-2 and TRBJ1-2; TRBD1 matches 7 bases. The V and J ends lost 11 bases and 0 bases, in that order; junction bases with no gene match: 9. CDR3 length equals 14 residues. CDR1 and CDR2 (germline): SGHTA, FQGNSA. CDR3 residues: CARQGITANYGYTF. In DNA form, the CDR3 reads TGTGCCCGACAGGGAATAACTGCTAACTATGGCTACACCTTC.

This clonotype was seen ten or more times. This beta chain appears as a stray read in a library generated for alpha chains; its size is not informative. V gene TRBV5-1 combines with J gene TRBJ2-3; 14 bases map to TRBD2. The CDR3 totals 15 residues. Per the germline V gene, CDR1 is SGHRS and CDR2 is YFSETQ. J gave up 6 bases and V 5 bases, and 5 bases lay outside the gene matches. CDR3 amino acids: CASRPRTSGGDTQYF. Here the CDR3 DNA reads TGCGCCAGCAGACCCCGGACTAGCGGGGGGGATACGCAGTATTTT.

This clonotype came up a few times. A library made for alpha chains picked up this beta chain off target, so its size means little. The V call is TRBV6-2 or TRBV6-3, the J call TRBJ2-3, with 8 bases that match TRBD2. The CDR3 has 16 amino acids. The junction had 4 bases not matched to a gene; V was cut back by 0 bases and J by 2 bases. Germline lookup yields CDR1 MNHEY and CDR2 SVGEGT. CDR3 DNA: TGTGCCAGCAGTTACTCGCGGGGGGCCAACACAGATACGCAGTATTTT. It yields the protein CASSYSRGANTDTQYF.

There are many counts of this clonotype. Being off target in a library aimed at alpha chains, this beta chain has a size of little meaning. The chain uses TRBV28 and TRBJ1-6; 7 bases match TRBD1. The CDR3 consists of 15 residues. Germline V gene sequence: CDR1 MDHEN, CDR2 SYDVKM. V shed 6 bases and J 6 bases; nucleotides not matched to a gene: 8. The CDR3 here is CASRWGDRINSPLHF. The CDR3 bases are TGTGCCAGCAGATGGGGGGACAGAATTAATTCACCCCTCCACTTT.

This clonotype has ten or more counts. As an off-target read in a library built for alpha chains, this beta chain has a frequency of little significance. The chain couples TRBV11-2 to TRBJ2-1, with 10 bases matching TRBD2. J gave up 10 bases and V 5 bases, and 11 bases lay outside the gene matches. The CDR3 covers 15 residues. The V gene's germline CDR1 is SGHAT and CDR2 FQNNGV. The CDR3 protein is CASSHSGTSALEQFF. The CDR3 bases are TGTGCCAGCAGCCACTCCGGGACTAGCGCACTGGAGCAGTTCTTC.

This clonotype was recorded at least ten times. This beta chain is a stray read from a library made for alpha chains; its abundance is not meaningful. This sequence joins TRBV5-6 and TRBJ2-6; D remains unclear. V was clipped by 1 base and J by 1 base, with 6 bases between them. This CDR3 region has 15 residues. CDR1 and CDR2 from the germline V gene are SGHDT and YYEEEE. CDR3 DNA: TGTGCCAGCAGCTTGTGGGGTTCTGGGGCCAACGTCCTGACTTTC. Translating it yields CASSLWGSGANVLTF. The whole variable domain, filled in from reference TRBV5-6 and TRBJ2-6, reads DAGVTQSPTHLIKTRGQQVTLRCSPKSGHDTVSWYQQALGQGPQFIFQYYEEEERQRGNFPDRFSGHQFPNYSSELNVNALLLGDSALYLCASSLWGSGANVLTFGAGSRLTVL.

This clonotype was observed many times. The library was designed around alpha chains, so this beta chain is a stray read whose abundance carries little weight. The genes are TRBV20-1 and TRBJ2-2; 10 bases are a match to TRBD2. Germline V gene lookup returns CDR1 DFQATT and CDR2 SNEGSKA (reference sequence). The CDR3 runs 17 residues. The V gene end was trimmed by 3 bases and the J gene end by 0 bases; junction bases not matched to a gene: 7. CDR3 in amino acids: CSARAASGGANTGELFF. The CDR3 DNA reads TGCAGTGCTAGGGCGGCTAGCGGGGGAGCGAACACCGGGGAGCTGTTTTTT.

This clonotype was counted at least ten times. This beta chain was picked up by a library intended for alpha chains and is off target, so its count carries little meaning. The gene calls are TRBV4-1 and TRBJ1-5, with 8 bases aligning to TRBD1. Germline V CDR1 and CDR2: MGHRA, YSYEKL. J was trimmed by 6 bases and V by 3 bases; bases with no gene match: 10. This CDR3 is 16 amino acids long. The CDR3 DNA follows: TGCGCCAGCAGCCACGCCTCAGGGGGCGATGGTCAGCCCCAGCATTTT. This translates into CASSHASGGDGQPQHF.

The table lists this clonotype with many counts. This beta chain represents an off-target read in a library built for alpha chains; its size is of limited meaning. This chain connects TRBV10-2 to TRBJ1-3; D is perhaps TRBD1 (5 bases). Looked up from germline, CDR1 is WSHSY and CDR2 is SAAADI. V gave up 8 bases and J gave up 0 bases, with 8 bases separating them. The CDR3 sequence is 13 residues long. CDR3 region: CASGGSSGNTIYF. CDR3 DNA sequence: TGCGCCAGCGGGGGGAGCTCTGGAAACACCATATATTTT.

This clonotype appeared many times. This beta chain turned up in a library designed for alpha chains; as an off-target read, its abundance says little. V gene TRBV12-3 or TRBV12-4 combines with J gene TRBJ2-7; the match to TRBD1 covers 9 bases. The junction had 7 bases not matched to a gene; V was cut back by 6 bases and J by 1 base. The CDR3 extends over 15 amino acids. As DNA, the CDR3 is TGTGCCAGCAGAGGGCAGGACAGGGGATCCTACGAGCAGTACTTC. Amino acids: CASRGQDRGSYEQYF.

The table lists this clonotype with many counts. In a library made to pick up alpha chains, this beta chain is a stray read with a size that means little. V usage is TRBV7-8 and J usage is TRBJ2-5; the D is unclear. V lost 0 bases, J lost 5 bases, and 7 bases lay in between. Germline CDR1 SGHVS, CDR2 FQNEAQ. The CDR3 has 13 residues. The CDR3 here is CASSLAPQETQYF. The DNA of the CDR3 is TGTGCCAGCAGCTTAGCACCCCAGGAGACCCAGTACTTC.

At least ten counts were recorded for this clonotype. Because this beta chain is a stray read in a library intended to capture alpha chains, its abundance should not be given much weight. The rearrangement joins TRBV6-2 or TRBV6-3 to TRBJ2-3; 9 bases fit TRBD2. V shed 1 base and J 6 bases; nucleotides not matched to a gene: 5. The CDR3 spans 15 residues. The germline gives CDR1 MNHEY, CDR2 SVGEGT. CDR3 sequence reads: CASSYWAGGLDTQYF. As DNA, the CDR3 is TGTGCCAGCAGTTACTGGGCGGGGGGGCTTGATACGCAGTATTTT.

This clonotype was counted many times. This beta chain is a stray read from a library made for alpha chains; its abundance is not meaningful. This sequence joins TRBV7-9 and TRBJ1-1; D not certain. The germline gives CDR1 SEHNR, CDR2 FQNEAQ (reference sequence). V lost 0 bases and J lost 8, with 10 bases in between. The CDR3 sequence is 13 residues long. CDR3 region: CASSLALSPEAFF. DNA of the CDR3: TGTGCCAGCAGCTTAGCGCTTTCGCCGGAAGCTTTCTTT.

This clonotype was detected ten times or more. This beta chain is off target for a library built for alpha chains, so its abundance means little. The chain links TRBV4-1 to TRBJ1-2; D call uncertain. V was pared by 0 bases and J by 6 bases, with 14 bases between. Per the germline V gene, CDR1 is MGHRA and CDR2 is YSYEKL. The CDR3 extends over 15 amino acids. CDR3 protein: CASSQEVTALHGYTF. The CDR3 nucleotides are TGCGCCAGCAGCCAAGAAGTAACAGCTTTGCATGGCTACACCTTC.

This clonotype has a count of ten or more. This beta chain appears as a stray read in a library generated for alpha chains; its size is not informative. This chain connects TRBV7-9 to TRBJ1-2, with D maybe TRBD1 (6 bases). Deletions cut 5 bases from V and 8 bases from J, with 21 bases between. Germline V gene sequence: CDR1 SEHNR, CDR2 FQNEAQ (reference sequence). CDR3 length: 15 amino acids. DNA of the CDR3: TGTGCCAGCAGCCTTTCGACAGGAGGCGTTGTGGGCTACACCTTC. It translates to CASSLSTGGVVGYTF.

This clonotype is labeled medium-sized. This beta chain turned up in a library designed for alpha chains; as an off-target read, its abundance says little. The J gene is TRBJ1-1, the V gene TRBV5-6, with TRBD1 matching 7 bases. J gave up 9 bases and V 3 bases, and 8 bases lay outside the gene matches. The germline V gene has CDR1 SGHDT and CDR2 YYEEEE. This CDR3 region has 13 residues. CDR3 region: CASSWVGTEKAFF. The CDR3 DNA follows: TGTGCCAGCAGCTGGGTAGGGACAGAAAAAGCTTTCTTT.

In its sample, this clonotype ranks as medium-sized. With the library built for alpha chains, this beta chain is off target and its frequency is not meaningful. The V call is TRBV20-1, the J call TRBJ2-1; D could derive from TRBD1 or TRBD2 (5 bases each). V lost 2 bases and J lost 4, with 12 bases in between. The CDR3 totals 14 residues. Germline V gene sequence: CDR1 DFQATT, CDR2 SNEGSKA (reference sequence). The CDR3 DNA sequence: TGCAGTGCTAGAATCCGGGACCGGTACAATGAGCAGTTCTTC. This sequence encodes CSARIRDRYNEQFF.

This clonotype was detected ten times or more. This beta chain slipped into a library made for alpha chains as a stray read, so its size is not meaningful. The V and J genes are TRBV5-1 and TRBJ1-1; D is uncertain. V was trimmed by 0 bases and J by 4 bases, leaving 19 bases between them. The CDR3 spans 17 residues. Germline V gene sequence: CDR1 SGHRS, CDR2 YFSETQ. The CDR3 spells CASSLVIEVTGFTEAFF. CDR3 DNA sequence: TGCGCCAGCAGCTTGGTCATAGAAGTCACGGGCTTCACTGAAGCTTTCTTT.

There are many counts of this clonotype. This beta chain is a stray read from a library made for alpha chains; its abundance is not meaningful. V usage is TRBV4-2 and J usage is TRBJ2-1; weak D call: TRBD2 (6 bases). Germline CDR1 reads LGHNA; CDR2 reads YNFKEQ. V was pared by 2 bases and J by 4 bases, with 18 bases between. The CDR3 is 17 amino acids. The CDR3 sequence is CASSQPILQRAYNEQFF. As DNA, the CDR3 is TGTGCCAGCAGCCAACCGATCCTCCAGCGGGCATACAATGAGCAGTTCTTC.

This clonotype is labeled medium-sized. This beta chain came through as a stray read in a library set up for alpha chains, and its size says little. Here the CDR3 reads CASTKDARRNEQFF. The CDR3 DNA reads as TGTGCCAGCACCAAGGATGCTAGGCGGAATGAGCAGTTCTTC. This rearrangement joins TRBV6-5 to TRBJ2-1; no definite D call. This CDR3 is built from 14 residues. Germline V gene lookup returns CDR1 MNHEY and CDR2 SVGAGI. V shed 7 bases and J shed 7 bases, with 17 bases lying between them.

This clonotype was observed many times. The library was designed around alpha chains, so this beta chain is a stray read whose abundance carries little weight. V gene TRBV4-1 combines with J gene TRBJ2-1; TRBD2 matches at 8 bases. The CDR3 totals 13 residues. Germline CDR1 and CDR2: MGHRA and YSYEKL. Trimming cost V 5 bases and J 15 bases; bases outside gene matches: 12. The CDR3 coding sequence is TGCGCCAGCAGCTCGAGAGCGGGGGAAATGTCGTTCTTC. It is translated as CASSSRAGEMSFF.